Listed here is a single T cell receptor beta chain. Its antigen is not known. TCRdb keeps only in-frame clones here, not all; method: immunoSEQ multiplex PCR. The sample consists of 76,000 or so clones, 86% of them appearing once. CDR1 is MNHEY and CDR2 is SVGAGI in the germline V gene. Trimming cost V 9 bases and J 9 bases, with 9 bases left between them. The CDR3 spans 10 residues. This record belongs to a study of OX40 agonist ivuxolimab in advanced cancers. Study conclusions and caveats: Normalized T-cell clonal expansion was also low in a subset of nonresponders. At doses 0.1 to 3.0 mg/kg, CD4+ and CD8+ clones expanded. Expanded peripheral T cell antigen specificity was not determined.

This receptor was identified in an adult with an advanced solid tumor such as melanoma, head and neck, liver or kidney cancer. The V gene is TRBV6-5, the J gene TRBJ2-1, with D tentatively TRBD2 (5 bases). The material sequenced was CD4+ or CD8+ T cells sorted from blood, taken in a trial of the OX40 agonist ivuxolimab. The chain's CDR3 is CASGEIEQFF. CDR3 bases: TGTGCCAGTGGGGAGATTGAGCAGTTCTTC.